This TCR beta chain was recovered during a study of blood T cell repertoires in COVID-19. Study at large: Samples taken during acute and convalescent COVID-19 were collected in the United States, Italy and Spain. T cells, B-cell-depleted T cells, or PBMCs provided the cDNA or gDNA that served as material.

CDR1 is LNHDA and CDR2 is SQIVND in the germline V gene (reference sequence). CDR3 length: 13 residues. V was cut by 7 bases and J by 1 base, with 10 bases left in between. Per the authors' pipeline: The assay estimated nucleated cells by amplifying reference gene primers. This table comes from immunoSEQ multiplex PCR, and its TCRdb copy is limited to in-frame clones, with some not included. D and trimming come from the DNA, and the V and J calls and clone size come from that table. The sample has over 70,000 clones; roughly 80% are singletons. V and J are TRBV19 and TRBJ2-5; TRBD1 is a possible D gene (6 bases). The sequenced material came from peripheral blood. The sequence came from a man in his sixties or seventies who had recovered from COVID-19. CDR3 nucleotide sequence: TGTGCCAGTAAAGAGGACAGCCAAGAGACCCAGTACTTC. Its protein is CASKEDSQETQYF.